The 13 T cell receptor beta chains in this list originate from one sample, sequenced in a study of identical twins. TCRdb itself ran the 5' RACE reads through MiXCR, one entry per CDR3 protein. The sample contains a few hundred thousand distinct CDR3 sequences, 9.6% of which appear only once. This sample also appeared in a second study, on yellow fever vaccine responses in identical twins.

Sequencing was done on a sample of PBMCs. Every receptor here comes from a woman aged 18-29 years in good health.

J is TRBJ2-5 and V is TRBV5-1; 13 nucleotides match TRBD2. The germline gives CDR1 SGHRS, CDR2 YFSETQ. Trimming removed 0 bases from V and 4 bases from J; junction bases left unmatched: 6. This CDR3 comprises 17 residues. The CDR3 DNA reads as TGCGCCAGCAGCTTGGCCCGACTAGCGGGAGGAGGAGAGACCCAGTACTTC. Its translation: CASSLARLAGGGETQYF.

The V and J genes are TRBV12-3 or TRBV12-4 and TRBJ2-2, with D possibly being TRBD1 or TRBD2 (5 bases each). The CDR3 runs to 16 residues. V was shortened by 10 bases and J by 1 base, with 19 bases between the two germline ends. CDR3 region: CATQIAGTENTGELFF. CDR3 DNA sequence: TGTGCCACCCAGATTGCCGGGACGGAGAACACCGGGGAGCTGTTTTTT.

The J gene is TRBJ2-7, the V gene TRBV20-1, with TRBD1 matching 9 bases. The length of the CDR3 is 15 residues. The V gene end was trimmed by 2 bases and the J gene end by 4 bases; junction bases not matched to a gene: 9. Germline V gene sequence: CDR1 DFQATT, CDR2 SNEGSKA (reference sequence). The CDR3 DNA is TGCAGTGCTAGACCGTTTGGGACAGGGCGGTACGAGCAGTACTTC. Translating it yields CSARPFGTGRYEQYF.

There are many counts of this clonotype. This sequence joins TRBV6-2 or TRBV6-3 and TRBJ1-2; TRBD1 agrees at 7 bases. This CDR3 spans 16 amino acids. V lost 2 bases to trimming and J lost 2 bases; unmatched junction nucleotides: 8. Germline V gives CDR1 MNHEY, CDR2 SVGEGT. The CDR3 loop is CASSYPTGSVNYGYTF. For the CDR3, the DNA is TGTGCCAGCAGTTACCCGACAGGGAGTGTAAACTATGGCTACACCTTC.

The chain employs TRBV28 and TRBJ2-7; maybe TRBD2 (6 bases). This CDR3 spans 15 amino acids. Germline CDR1 and CDR2: MDHEN and SYDVKM. The germline V and J ends were trimmed by 2 bases and 3 bases, with 14 bases remaining between them. The CDR3 protein is CASSLPRGSFYEQYF. The CDR3 nucleotides are TGTGCCAGCAGTTTACCTCGGGGGTCCTTCTACGAGCAGTACTTC.

The chain combines TRBV7-2 with TRBJ2-5; D is tentatively TRBD1 or TRBD2 (5 bases each). From germline, CDR1 is SGHTA and CDR2 FQGNSA. The CDR3 consists of 16 residues. V was pared by 5 bases and J by 5 bases, with 21 bases between. The chain's CDR3 is CASSGTGRGTGETQYF. The CDR3 DNA reads TGTGCCAGCAGCGGAACCGGGCGAGGGACGGGGGAGACCCAGTACTTC. Drawing the rest from reference TRBV7-2 and TRBJ2-5, the complete variable domain is GAGVSQSPSNKVTEKGKDVELRCDPISGHTALYWYRQSLGQGLEFLIYFQGNSAPDKSGLPSDRFSAERTGGSVSTLTIQRTQQEDSAVYLCASSGTGRGTGETQYFGPGTRLLVL.

This clonotype was seen many times. CDR3: CASTEGRYEQYF. The CDR3 DNA is TGTGCCAGCACCGAGGGACGCTACGAGCAGTACTTC. The chain couples TRBV6-6 to TRBJ2-7; D possibly uses TRBD1 or TRBD2 (5 bases each). Germline V gene lookup returns CDR1 MNHNY and CDR2 SVGAGI (reference sequence). The CDR3 runs to 12 residues. Deletions cut 7 bases from V and 3 bases from J, with 10 bases between.

This clonotype was detected a few times. The chain joins TRBV12-3 or TRBV12-4 to TRBJ1-2, with no clear D. The V end lost 3 bases, the J end lost 7 bases, and 12 bases lay between the germline ends. The CDR3 runs 13 residues. CDR3 protein: CASSFNPLAGYTF. CDR3 nucleotides: TGTGCCAGCAGTTTTAATCCCTTGGCTGGCTACACCTTC.

This clonotype was picked up a small number of times. This chain uses TRBV15 with TRBJ2-7, with 7 bases matching TRBD1. Germline V gene sequence: CDR1 LNHNV, CDR2 YYDKDF (reference sequence). The J segment lost 3 bases and the V segment lost 1 base, leaving 6 bases of the junction unmatched. The length of the CDR3 is 15 residues. CDR3 DNA: TGTGCCACCAGCAGAGGTTTGCAGGGGGTCTACGAGCAGTACTTC. This translates into CATSRGLQGVYEQYF.

This clonotype has just a few counts. The chain uses TRBV20-1 and TRBJ2-5, with D possibly matching TRBD1 (5 bases). The CDR3 runs to 11 residues. The germline CDR1 and CDR2 sequences are DFQATT and SNEGSKA (reference sequence). V lost 1 base to trimming and J lost 7 bases, with 7 bases between them. In DNA form, the CDR3 reads TGCAGTGCTAGAGGGCAGGGGACCCAGTACTTC. Protein sequence: CSARGQGTQYF.

The V and J genes are TRBV5-1 and TRBJ2-1; a possible D gene is TRBD2 (6 bases). The CDR3 loop spans 13 amino acids. Trimming removed 7 bases from V and 9 bases from J, with 17 bases in between. Per germline, CDR1 SGHRS and CDR2 YFSETQ. Written as DNA, the CDR3 is TGCGCCAGCTCAAATCTAGCGTATACTGAGCAGTTCTTC. It encodes CASSNLAYTEQFF.

This clonotype was observed many times. This chain connects TRBV11-2 to TRBJ2-5, with 7 bases that match TRBD2. V dropped 4 bases and J dropped 5; count of bases not matched to a gene: 10. This CDR3 contains 15 residues. Germline CDR1 is SGHAT and CDR2 is FQNNGV. The CDR3 reads CASSSPGGKSETQYF. In nucleotides, the CDR3 is TGTGCCAGCAGCTCACCCGGGGGGAAATCGGAGACCCAGTACTTC. The variable domain in full, with the rest retrieved from reference TRBV11-2 and TRBJ2-5, is EAGVAQSPRYKIIEKRQSVAFWCNPISGHATLYWYQQILGQGPKLLIQFQNNGVVDDSQLPKDRFSAERLKGVDSTLKIQPAKLEDSAVYLCASSSPGGKSETQYFGPGTRLLVL.

CDR3 bases: TGCGCCAGCAGCTTGGAAGCCCCTACCTACGAGCAGTACTTC. Encoded protein: CASSLEAPTYEQYF. V usage is TRBV5-1 and J usage is TRBJ2-7; D unresolved. V was clipped by 0 bases and J by 2 bases, with 9 bases between them. The CDR3 sequence is 14 residues long. Looked up from germline, CDR1 is SGHRS and CDR2 is YFSETQ. Filled out from reference TRBV5-1 and TRBJ2-7, the complete variable domain reads KAGVTQTPRYLIKTRGQQVTLSCSPISGHRSVSWYQQTPGQGLQFLFEYFSETQRNKGNFPGRFSGRQFSNSRSEMNVSTLELGDSALYLCASSLEAPTYEQYFGPGTRLTVT.